This T cell receptor (beta chain) is drawn from a study of cytomegalovirus exposure and HLA in healthy donors. Study conclusions and caveats: Through in vitro validation, a few CMV-associated chains were shown to be specific for CMV antigens. Researchers catalogued roughly 150 TCR beta chains as cytomegalovirus-associated. The TCR clusters that emerged in the first cohort tended, a later analysis found, to co-occur in the roughly 120 validation repertoires. The classifier reportedly diagnosed cytomegalovirus status with high sensitivity and specificity.

Germline CDR1 SGHRS, CDR2 YFSETQ. The CDR3 runs 15 residues. The V gene end was trimmed by 0 bases and the J gene end by 7 bases; junction bases not matched to a gene: 4. To note about this clone: Antigen unknown.

Repertoires were generated with immunoSEQ multiplex PCR, while TCRdb's copy carries only in-frame clones and drops some. The data hold 180,000 or so clones, with more than 75% observed a single time. The sample taken for sequencing was PBMCs. The genes are TRBV5-1 and TRBJ1-6; 7 nucleotides align to TRBD1. The TCR originated in a woman in her twenties or thirties in good health and CMV-seronegative. The CDR3 coding sequence is TGCGCCAGCAGCTTGGAGGGGGCAGGCAATTCACCCCTCCACTTT. The encoded protein is CASSLEGAGNSPLHF.